This T cell receptor (beta chain) was identified in a study of blood T cell repertoires in COVID-19. As for the study in general: The analysed material was cDNA or gDNA that came from T cells, B-cell-depleted T cells, or PBMCs.

Per germline, CDR1 MDHEN and CDR2 SYDVKM. The V end lost 3 bases, the J end lost 2 bases, and 5 bases lay between the germline ends. This CDR3 contains 13 residues. Some clones are missing from TCRdb's copy, which holds only in-frame ones; the method was immunoSEQ multiplex PCR. The sample includes 98,000 or so clones, about 90% of them seen just once. J is TRBJ1-5 and V is TRBV28; D gene ambiguous. Sequenced material: peripheral blood. The clonotype was recovered from a man in his forties or fifties with acute or convalescent COVID-19. CDR3 DNA sequence: TGTGCCAGCAGTTTCTCTGGCAATCAGCCCCAGCATTTT. This sequence encodes CASSFSGNQPQHF.